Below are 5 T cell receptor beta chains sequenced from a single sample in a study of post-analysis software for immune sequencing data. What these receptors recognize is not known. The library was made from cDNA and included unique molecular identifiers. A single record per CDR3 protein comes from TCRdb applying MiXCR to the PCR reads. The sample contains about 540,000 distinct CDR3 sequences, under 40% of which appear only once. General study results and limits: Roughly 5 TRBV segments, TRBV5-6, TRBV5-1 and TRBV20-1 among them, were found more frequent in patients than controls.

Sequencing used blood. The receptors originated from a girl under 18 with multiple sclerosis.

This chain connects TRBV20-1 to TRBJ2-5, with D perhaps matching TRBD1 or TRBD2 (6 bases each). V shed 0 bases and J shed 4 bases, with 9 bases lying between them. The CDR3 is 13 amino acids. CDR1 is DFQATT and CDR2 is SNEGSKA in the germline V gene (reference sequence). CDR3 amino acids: CSAREGGAETQYF. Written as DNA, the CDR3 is TGCAGTGCTAGAGAGGGGGGCGCAGAGACCCAGTACTTC.

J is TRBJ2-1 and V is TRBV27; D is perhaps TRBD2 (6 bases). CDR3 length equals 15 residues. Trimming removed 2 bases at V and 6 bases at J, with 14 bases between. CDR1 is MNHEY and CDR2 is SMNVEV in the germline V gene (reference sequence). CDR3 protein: CASSLPGLGSNEQFF. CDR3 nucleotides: TGTGCCAGCAGTTTACCGGGCCTCGGGAGCAATGAGCAGTTCTTC.

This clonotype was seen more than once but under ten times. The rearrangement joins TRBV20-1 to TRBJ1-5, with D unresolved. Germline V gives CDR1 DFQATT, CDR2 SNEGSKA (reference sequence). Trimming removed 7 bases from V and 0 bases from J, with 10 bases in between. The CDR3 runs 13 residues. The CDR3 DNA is TGCAGTGTAAGGTCGTATAGCAATCAGCCCCAGCATTTT. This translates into CSVRSYSNQPQHF.

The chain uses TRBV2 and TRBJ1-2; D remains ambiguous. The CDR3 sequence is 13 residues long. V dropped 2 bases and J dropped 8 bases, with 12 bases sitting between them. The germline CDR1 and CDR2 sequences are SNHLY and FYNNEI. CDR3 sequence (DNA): TGTGCCAGCAGTGAAATGCGGGGTAGGGGCTACACCTTC. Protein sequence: CASSEMRGRGYTF.

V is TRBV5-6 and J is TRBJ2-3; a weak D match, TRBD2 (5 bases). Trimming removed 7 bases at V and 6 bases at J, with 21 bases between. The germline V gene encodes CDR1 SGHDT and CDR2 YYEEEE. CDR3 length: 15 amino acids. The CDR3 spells CASLLNGEVGDTQYF. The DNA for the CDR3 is TGTGCCAGCCTCCTCAACGGGGAAGTGGGCGATACGCAGTATTTT.